This TCR beta chain originates from a study of Graves' ophthalmopathy and Graves' hyperthyroidism. General study findings and limits: Most thyroid clonotypes with frequency above 0.001 were detected in blood too.

This clonotype was detected many times. The antigen is unknown. Between the trimmed V and J ends, which lost 4 bases and 1 base, there was a span of 7 bases. From germline, CDR1 is DFQATT and CDR2 SNEGSKA (reference sequence). The CDR3 consists of 12 residues. Amplification from RNA transcripts yielded the TCR beta CDR3 regions. Second-round multiplex PCR came after a first-round RT-PCR that employed HTBI primers. TCRdb processed the multiplex PCR reads anew with MiXCR; each CDR3 protein has one entry. The table records hundreds of thousands of distinct CDR3 sequences, 35% to 45% of them present only once.

This chain links TRBV20-1 with TRBJ2-5; possibly TRBD2 for D (6 bases). The receptor's source is an adult man with Graves' ophthalmopathy. Sequencing was carried out using peripheral blood. The CDR3 here is CSAKTSQETQYF. In DNA, the CDR3 is TGCAGTGCTAAGACTAGCCAAGAGACCCAGTACTTC.